This TCR beta chain is drawn from a study of T cell changes during pregnancy in multiple sclerosis. The germline V and J ends were trimmed by 5 bases and 3 bases, with 10 bases remaining between them. Germline V lookup: CDR1 SGHAT, CDR2 FQDESV (reference sequence). This CDR3 comprises 13 residues. Here immunoSEQ multiplex PCR was the method, and the copy in TCRdb shows in-frame clones only, minus some. The table records 40,000 to 50,000 clones, 89% of them present only once. The V and J genes are TRBV11-1 and TRBJ2-5, with D perhaps matching TRBD1 (6 bases). Material: CD4+ T cells from peripheral blood mononuclear cells, obtained in the first trimester of pregnancy. This clonotype originated in a female donor with multiple sclerosis, enrolled in a pregnancy study. The CDR3 sequence is CASSAGTKETQYF. The CDR3, as DNA: TGTGCCAGCAGCGCCGGGACAAAAGAGACCCAGTACTTC.